The present T cell receptor beta chain was sequenced within a study of T cell responses to AZD1222 COVID-19 vaccine. Looked up from germline, CDR1 is SGDLS and CDR2 is YYNGEE. V was cut by 0 bases and J by 4 bases, with 7 bases left in between. The CDR3 sequence is 14 residues long. Assay used: immunoSEQ multiplex PCR; TCRdb lists only in-frame clones, some missing. The sample yields tens of thousands of clones, 85% seen once. The TCR originated in an adult who received the AZD1222 COVID-19 vaccine. The specimen comprised peripheral blood, sampled 28 days after the second AZD1222 dose. V usage is TRBV9 and J usage is TRBJ2-2, with D possibly TRBD2 on 5 matching bases. CDR3 nucleotides: TGTGCCAGCAGCGTAGCAGCGGCCACCGGGGAGCTGTTTTTT. Its translation is CASSVAAATGELFF.